This T cell receptor beta chain was recovered during a study of regulatory dendritic cells for organ transplantation. Broader study findings: Memory CD8+ clonal expansion seemed more limited with regulatory than mature dendritic cells. Alloreactive memory CD8+ T cell pools varied considerably between individuals. Among resting subsets, memory CD8+ cells contained the most alloreactive clonotypes. Memory CD8+ T cells were the most oligoclonal; naive cells were highly diverse.

The assay was immunoSEQ multiplex PCR, and TCRdb's table has in-frame clones only and misses some. This sample has nearly 30,000 clones; 75% to 80% occur once, and the top ten carry less than 2.5%. CDR3 size: 14 residues. Trimming removed 2 bases at V and 3 bases at J, with 11 bases between. Germline loops: CDR1 SNHLY, CDR2 FYNNEI. With regard to this clone: The target antigen is unknown. This sample also contains other DNA sequences that code for the same CDR3.

The sample taken for sequencing was memory CD4+ T cells from blood. Described subset: CD45RO+ memory T cells. The clonotype originates from a human donor in good health. The genes are TRBV2 and TRBJ2-7; a weak D match, TRBD1 (5 bases). The CDR3 spells CASSEQGSSYEQYF. Here the CDR3 DNA reads TGTGCCAGCAGTGAACAGGGATCGAGCTACGAGCAGTACTTC.